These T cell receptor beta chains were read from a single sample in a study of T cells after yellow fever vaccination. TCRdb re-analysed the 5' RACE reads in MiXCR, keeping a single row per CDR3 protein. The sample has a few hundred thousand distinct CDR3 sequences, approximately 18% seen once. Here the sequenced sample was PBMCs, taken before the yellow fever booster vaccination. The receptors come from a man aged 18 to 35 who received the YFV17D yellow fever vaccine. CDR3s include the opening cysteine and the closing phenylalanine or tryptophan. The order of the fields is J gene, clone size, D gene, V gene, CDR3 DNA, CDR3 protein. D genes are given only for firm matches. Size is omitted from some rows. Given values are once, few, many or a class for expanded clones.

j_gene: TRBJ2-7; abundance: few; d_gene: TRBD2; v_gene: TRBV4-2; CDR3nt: TGTGCCAGCAGCCCAAGGGAGGGCTCCTACGAGCAGTACTTC; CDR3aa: CASSPREGSYEQYF
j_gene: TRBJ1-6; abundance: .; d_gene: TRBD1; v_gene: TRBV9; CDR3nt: TGTGCCAGCAGCGGGGGACAGGGGCTCTATAATTCACCCCTCCACTTT; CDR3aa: CASSGGQGLYNSPLHF
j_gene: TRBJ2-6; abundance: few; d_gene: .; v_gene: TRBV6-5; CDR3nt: TGTGCCAGCAGTTACTCCCCTTTTACCCCTGGGGCCAACGTCCTGACTTTC; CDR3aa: CASSYSPFTPGANVLTF
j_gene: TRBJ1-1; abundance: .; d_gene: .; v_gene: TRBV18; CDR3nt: TGTGCCAGCTCACAAATGGGGGGTGCGAACACTGAAGCTTTCTTT; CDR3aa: CASSQMGGANTEAFF
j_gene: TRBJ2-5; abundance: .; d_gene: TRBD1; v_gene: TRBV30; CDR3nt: TGTGCCTGGACAGGGGGTGTGGGGACCCAGTACTTC; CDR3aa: CAWTGGVGTQYF
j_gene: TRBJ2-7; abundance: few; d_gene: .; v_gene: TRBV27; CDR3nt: TGTGCCAGCAGTCCCAGGACAGACTACGAGCAGTACTTC; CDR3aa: CASSPRTDYEQYF
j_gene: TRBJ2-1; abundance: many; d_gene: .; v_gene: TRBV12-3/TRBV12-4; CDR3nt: TGTGCCAGCAGTTTGGCCTTAGGGGTTGAAGTCAATGAGCAGTTCTTC; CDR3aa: CASSLALGVEVNEQFF
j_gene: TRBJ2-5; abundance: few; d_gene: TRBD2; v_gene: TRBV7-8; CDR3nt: TGTGCCAGCAGCAGGCTAGAGACTAGCAGAGAGACCCAGTACTTC; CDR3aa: CASSRLETSRETQYF
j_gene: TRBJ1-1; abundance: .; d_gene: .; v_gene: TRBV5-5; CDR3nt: TGTGCCAGCAGCTCGACAGGAGAGAAAGACACTGAAGCTTTCTTT; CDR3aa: CASSSTGEKDTEAFF
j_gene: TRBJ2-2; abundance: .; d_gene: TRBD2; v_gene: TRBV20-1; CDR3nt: TGCAGTGCACCATCAGGCGGGGGGCCCACCGGGGAGCTGTTTTTT; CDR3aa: CSAPSGGGPTGELFF
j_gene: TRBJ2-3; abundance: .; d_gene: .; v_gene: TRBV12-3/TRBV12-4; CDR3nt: TGTGCCAGCACCCCATTGTTAGCAGATACGCAGTATTTT; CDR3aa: CASTPLLADTQYF
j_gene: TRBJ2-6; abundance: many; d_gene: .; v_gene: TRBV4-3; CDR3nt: TGCGCCAGCAGCCAAGGAAATGGGGCCAACGTCCTGACTTTC; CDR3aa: CASSQGNGANVLTF
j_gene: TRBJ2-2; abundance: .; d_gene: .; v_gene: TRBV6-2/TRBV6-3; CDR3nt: TGTGCCAGCAGAAAACCCCCGGGGCCTAACACCGGGGAGCTGTTTTTT; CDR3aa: CASRKPPGPNTGELFF
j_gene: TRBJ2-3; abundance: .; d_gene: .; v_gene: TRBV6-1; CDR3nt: TGTGCCAGCAGTCCACAGCAAAACACAGATACGCAGTATTTT; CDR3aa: CASSPQQNTDTQYF
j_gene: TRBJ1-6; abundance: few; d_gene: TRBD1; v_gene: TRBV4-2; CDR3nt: TGTGCCAGCAGTCGGACAGGGGGTGGTTCACCCCTCCACTTT; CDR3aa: CASSRTGGGSPLHF
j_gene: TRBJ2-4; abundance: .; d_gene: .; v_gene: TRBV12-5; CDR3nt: TGTGCTAGTGGTATAAACATTCAGTACTTC; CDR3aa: CASGINIQYF